This T cell receptor beta chain came from a study of blood T cell repertoires in COVID-19. As for the study in general: Sites across the United States, Italy and Spain contributed samples from acute and convalescent COVID-19.

Individuals drawn from about two dozen US areas were roughly 18 to 95 years old. Two negative PCRs, clearance, or symptom resolution had been documented for recovered Cohort 3 donors. Under the authors' procedure: Using reference gene primer amplification, nucleated cell counts were estimated. Sequenced by immunoSEQ multiplex PCR; TCRdb stores in-frame clones only, minus some. V, J and clone size are taken as reported in that table, and D and trimming were inferred from the DNA itself. The data contain roughly 150,000 clones, 80% to 90% of them singletons. Germline assignment: CDR1 SGHRS and CDR2 YFSETQ. The CDR3 has 15 residues. V lost 6 bases, J lost 0 bases, and 5 bases stayed unmatched.

Sequencing was performed on PBMCs or T cells enriched from blood (not recorded which). This receptor was taken from a woman in her fifties or sixties who had recovered from COVID-19. This rearrangement joins TRBV5-1 to TRBJ2-5; 10 nucleotides match TRBD1. The CDR3 sequence is CASNSGQGYQETQYF. The DNA of the CDR3 is TGCGCCAGCAACTCGGGACAGGGGTACCAAGAGACCCAGTACTTC.